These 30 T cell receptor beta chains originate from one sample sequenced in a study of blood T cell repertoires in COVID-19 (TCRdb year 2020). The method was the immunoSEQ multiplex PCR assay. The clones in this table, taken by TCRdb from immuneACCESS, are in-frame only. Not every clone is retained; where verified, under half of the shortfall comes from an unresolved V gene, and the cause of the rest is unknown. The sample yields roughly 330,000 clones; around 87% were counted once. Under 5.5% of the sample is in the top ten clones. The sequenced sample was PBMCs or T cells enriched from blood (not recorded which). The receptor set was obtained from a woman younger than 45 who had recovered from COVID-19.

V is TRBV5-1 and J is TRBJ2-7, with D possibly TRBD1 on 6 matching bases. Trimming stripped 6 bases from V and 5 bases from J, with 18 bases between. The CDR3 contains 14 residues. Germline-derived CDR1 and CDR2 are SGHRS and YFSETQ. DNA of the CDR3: TGCGCCAGCAATCTAAGGCCAGGGGCCGACGAGCAGTACTTC. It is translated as CASNLRPGADEQYF.

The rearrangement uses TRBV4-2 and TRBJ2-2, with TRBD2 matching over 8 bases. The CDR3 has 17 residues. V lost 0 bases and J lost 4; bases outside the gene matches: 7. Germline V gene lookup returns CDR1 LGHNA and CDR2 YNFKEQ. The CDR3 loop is CASSQDGGAGATGELFF. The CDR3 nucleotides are TGTGCCAGCAGCCAAGATGGTGGAGCGGGGGCCACCGGGGAGCTGTTTTTT.

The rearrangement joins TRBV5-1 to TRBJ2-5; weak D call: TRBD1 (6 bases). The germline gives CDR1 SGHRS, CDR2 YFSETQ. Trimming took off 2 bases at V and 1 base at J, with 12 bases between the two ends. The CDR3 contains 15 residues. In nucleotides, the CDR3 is TGCGCCAGCAGCTTCGCCGGGACAACCCAAGAGACCCAGTACTTC. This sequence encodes CASSFAGTTQETQYF.

The CDR3: CASSPPGMGNTIYF. The CDR3 DNA sequence: TGTGCCAGCAGCCCCCCAGGGATGGGAAACACCATATATTTT. V and J are TRBV3-1 (or the pseudogene TRBV3-2) and TRBJ1-3; a weak D match, TRBD1 (5 bases). The CDR3 contains 14 residues. Germline assignment: CDR1 LGHDT and CDR2 YNNKEL (reference sequence). V dropped 4 bases and J dropped 4 bases, with 11 bases sitting between them.

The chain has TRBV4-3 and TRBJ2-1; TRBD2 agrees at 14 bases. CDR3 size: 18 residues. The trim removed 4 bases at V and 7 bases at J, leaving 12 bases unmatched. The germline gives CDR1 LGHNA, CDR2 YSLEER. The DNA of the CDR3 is TGCGCCAGCAGCCCGCTTGGACTAGCGGGGGGCCGAAGGAATGAGCAGTTCTTC. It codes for CASSPLGLAGGRRNEQFF.

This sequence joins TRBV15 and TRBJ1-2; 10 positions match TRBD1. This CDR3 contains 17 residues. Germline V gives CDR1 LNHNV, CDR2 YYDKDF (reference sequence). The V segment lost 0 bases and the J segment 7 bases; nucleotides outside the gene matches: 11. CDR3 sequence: CATSRDPAGQGSAGYTF. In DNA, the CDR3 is TGTGCCACCAGCAGAGATCCTGCGGGACAGGGGAGTGCTGGCTACACCTTC.

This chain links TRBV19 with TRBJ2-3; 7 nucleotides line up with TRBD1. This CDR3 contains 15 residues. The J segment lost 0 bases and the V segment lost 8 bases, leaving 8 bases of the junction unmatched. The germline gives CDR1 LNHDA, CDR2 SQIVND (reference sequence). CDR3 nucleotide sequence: TGTGCCAGTGCCCAGGGGGACGTAAGCACAGATACGCAGTATTTT. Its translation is CASAQGDVSTDTQYF.

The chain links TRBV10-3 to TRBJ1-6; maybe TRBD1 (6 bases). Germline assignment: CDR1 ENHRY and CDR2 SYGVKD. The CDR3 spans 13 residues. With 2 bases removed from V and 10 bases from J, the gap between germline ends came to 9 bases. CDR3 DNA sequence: TGTGCCATCAGTGAGGGCAGGGGATCACCCCTCCACTTT. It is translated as CAISEGRGSPLHF.

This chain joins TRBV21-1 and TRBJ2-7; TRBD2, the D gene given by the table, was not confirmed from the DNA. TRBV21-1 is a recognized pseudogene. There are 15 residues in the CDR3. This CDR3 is CASSKDGGLRYEQYF. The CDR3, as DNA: TGTGCCAGCAGCAAAGATGGAGGGTTGCGTTACGAGCAGTACTTC.

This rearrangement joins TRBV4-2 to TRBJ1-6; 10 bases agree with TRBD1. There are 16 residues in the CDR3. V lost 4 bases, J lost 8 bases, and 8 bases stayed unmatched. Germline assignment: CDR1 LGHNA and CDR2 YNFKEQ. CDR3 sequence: CASSLRTGGQDSPLHF. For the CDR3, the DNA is TGTGCCAGCAGCCTTAGGACAGGGGGGCAAGATTCACCCCTCCACTTT.

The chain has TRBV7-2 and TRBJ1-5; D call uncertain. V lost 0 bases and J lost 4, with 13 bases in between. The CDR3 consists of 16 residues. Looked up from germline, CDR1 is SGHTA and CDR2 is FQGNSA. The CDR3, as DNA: TGTGCCAGCAGCTTAGCCAGCGGACGGACGAATCAGCCCCAGCATTTT. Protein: CASSLASGRTNQPQHF.

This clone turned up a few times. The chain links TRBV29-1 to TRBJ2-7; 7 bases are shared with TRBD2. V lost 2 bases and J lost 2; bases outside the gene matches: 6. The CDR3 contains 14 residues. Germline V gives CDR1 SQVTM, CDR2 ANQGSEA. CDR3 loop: CSVEWSGVPYEQYF. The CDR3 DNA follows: TGCAGCGTTGAATGGAGCGGGGTCCCCTACGAGCAGTACTTC.

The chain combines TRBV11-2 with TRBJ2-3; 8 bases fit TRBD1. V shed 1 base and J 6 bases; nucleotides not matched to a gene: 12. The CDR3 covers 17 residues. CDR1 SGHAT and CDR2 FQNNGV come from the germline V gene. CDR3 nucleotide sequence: TGTGCCAGCAGCTTAGGGACAGGGAAGTGGGCCTTGGATACGCAGTATTTT. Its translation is CASSLGTGKWALDTQYF.

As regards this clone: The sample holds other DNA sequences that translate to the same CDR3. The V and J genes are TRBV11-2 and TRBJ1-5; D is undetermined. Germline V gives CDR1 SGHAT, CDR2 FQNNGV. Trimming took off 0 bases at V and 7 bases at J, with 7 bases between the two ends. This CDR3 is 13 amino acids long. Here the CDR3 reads CASSLDLRQPQHF. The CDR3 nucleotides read TGTGCCAGCAGCTTAGATCTACGACAGCCCCAGCATTTT.

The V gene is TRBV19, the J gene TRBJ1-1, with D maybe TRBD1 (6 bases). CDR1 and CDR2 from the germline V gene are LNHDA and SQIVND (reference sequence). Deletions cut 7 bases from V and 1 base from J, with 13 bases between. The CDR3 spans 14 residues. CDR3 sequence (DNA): TGTGCCAGTACCCTGGGGGGGGCGAACACTGAAGCTTTCTTT. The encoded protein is CASTLGGANTEAFF.

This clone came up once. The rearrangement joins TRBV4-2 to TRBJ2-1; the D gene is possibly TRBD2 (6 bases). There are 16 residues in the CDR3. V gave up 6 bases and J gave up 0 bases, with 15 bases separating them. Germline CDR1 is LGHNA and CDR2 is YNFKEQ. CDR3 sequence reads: CASSLEGGSSYNEQFF. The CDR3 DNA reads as TGTGCCAGCAGTCTGGAGGGCGGTTCCTCCTACAATGAGCAGTTCTTC.

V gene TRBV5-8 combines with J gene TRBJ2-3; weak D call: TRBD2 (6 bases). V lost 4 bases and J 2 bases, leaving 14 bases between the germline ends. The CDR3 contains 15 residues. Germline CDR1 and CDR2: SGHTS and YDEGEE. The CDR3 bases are TGTGCCAGCAGCGCGGCGGGACGGCCCACAGATACGCAGTATTTT. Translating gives CASSAAGRPTDTQYF.

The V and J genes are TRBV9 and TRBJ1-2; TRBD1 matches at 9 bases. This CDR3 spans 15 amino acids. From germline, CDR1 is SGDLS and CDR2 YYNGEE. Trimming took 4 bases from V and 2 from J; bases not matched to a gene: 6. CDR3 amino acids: CASSPGQGRNYGYTF. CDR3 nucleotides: TGTGCCAGCAGCCCAGGACAGGGGAGGAACTATGGCTACACCTTC.

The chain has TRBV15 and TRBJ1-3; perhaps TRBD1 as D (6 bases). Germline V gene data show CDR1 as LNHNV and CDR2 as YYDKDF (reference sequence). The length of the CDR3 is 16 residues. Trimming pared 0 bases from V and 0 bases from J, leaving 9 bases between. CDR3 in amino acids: CATSRDTGSSGNTIYF. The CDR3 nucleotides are TGTGCCACCAGCAGAGATACAGGGAGCTCTGGAAACACCATATATTTT.

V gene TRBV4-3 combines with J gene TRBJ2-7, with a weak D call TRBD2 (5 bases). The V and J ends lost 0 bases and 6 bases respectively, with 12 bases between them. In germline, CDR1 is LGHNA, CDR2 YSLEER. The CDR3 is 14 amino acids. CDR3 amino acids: CASSQDGRVSEQYF. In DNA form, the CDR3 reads TGCGCCAGCAGCCAAGATGGGCGGGTTAGCGAGCAGTACTTC.

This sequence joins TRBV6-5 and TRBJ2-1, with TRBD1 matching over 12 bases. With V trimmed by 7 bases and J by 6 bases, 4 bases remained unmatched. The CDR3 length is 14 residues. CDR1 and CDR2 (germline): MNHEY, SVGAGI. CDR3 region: CASTRDRGLNEQFF. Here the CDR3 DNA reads TGTGCCAGCACCCGGGACAGGGGGCTCAATGAGCAGTTCTTC.

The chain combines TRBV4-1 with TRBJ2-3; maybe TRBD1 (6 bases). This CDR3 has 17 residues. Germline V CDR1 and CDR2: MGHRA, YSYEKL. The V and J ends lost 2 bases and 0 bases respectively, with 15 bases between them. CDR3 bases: TGCGCCAGCAGCCAATTTGGACAGCAGGGCAGCACAGATACGCAGTATTTT. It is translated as CASSQFGQQGSTDTQYF.

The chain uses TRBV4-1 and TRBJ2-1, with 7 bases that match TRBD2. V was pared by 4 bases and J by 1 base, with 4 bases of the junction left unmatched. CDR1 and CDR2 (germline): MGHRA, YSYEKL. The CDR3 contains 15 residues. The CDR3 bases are TGCGCCAGCAGCCCTCAAGCGGGGTCCTACAATGAGCAGTTCTTC. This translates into CASSPQAGSYNEQFF.

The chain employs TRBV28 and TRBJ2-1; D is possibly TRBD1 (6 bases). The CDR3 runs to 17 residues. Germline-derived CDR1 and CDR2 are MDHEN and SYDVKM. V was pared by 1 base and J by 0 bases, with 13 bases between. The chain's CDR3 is CASSLFWQGSSYNEQFF. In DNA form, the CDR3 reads TGTGCCAGCAGTTTATTTTGGCAGGGGAGCTCCTACAATGAGCAGTTCTTC.

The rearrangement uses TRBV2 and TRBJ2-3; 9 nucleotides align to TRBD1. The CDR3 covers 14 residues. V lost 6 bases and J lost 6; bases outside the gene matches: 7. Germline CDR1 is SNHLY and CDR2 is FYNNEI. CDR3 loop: CASRPGQGLDTQYF. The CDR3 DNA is TGTGCCAGCAGGCCGGGACAGGGACTCGATACGCAGTATTTT.

Written as DNA, the CDR3 is TGTGCCAGCAGCAAATACAACAGGGACGGTGGGAATTCACCCCTCCACTTT. Encoded protein: CASSKYNRDGGNSPLHF. The chain links TRBV5-5 to TRBJ1-6, with D perhaps matching TRBD1 (6 bases). V was pared by 4 bases and J by 7 bases, with 21 bases between. The CDR3 extends over 17 amino acids. The germline V gene has CDR1 SGHKS and CDR2 YYEKEE (reference sequence).

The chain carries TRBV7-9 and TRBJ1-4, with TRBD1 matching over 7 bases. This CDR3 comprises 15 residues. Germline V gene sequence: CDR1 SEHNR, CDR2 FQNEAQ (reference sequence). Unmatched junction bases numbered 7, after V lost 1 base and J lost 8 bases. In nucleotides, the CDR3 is TGTGCCAGCAGCTTAGGGACAGGAGGGGCGGAAAAACTGTTTTTT. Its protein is CASSLGTGGAEKLFF.

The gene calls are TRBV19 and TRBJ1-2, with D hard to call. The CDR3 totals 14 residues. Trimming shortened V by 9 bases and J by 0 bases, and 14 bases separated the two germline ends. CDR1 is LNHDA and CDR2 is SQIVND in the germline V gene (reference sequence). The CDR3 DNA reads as TGTGCCAGCCATGAGGCTACGCCTAACTATGGCTACACCTTC. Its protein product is CASHEATPNYGYTF. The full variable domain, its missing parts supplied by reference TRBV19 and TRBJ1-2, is DGGITQSPKYLFRKEGQNVTLSCEQNLNHDAMYWYRQDPGQGLRLIYYSQIVNDFQKGDIAEGYSVSREKKESFPLTVTSAQKNPTAFYLCASHEATPNYGYTFGSGTRLTVV.

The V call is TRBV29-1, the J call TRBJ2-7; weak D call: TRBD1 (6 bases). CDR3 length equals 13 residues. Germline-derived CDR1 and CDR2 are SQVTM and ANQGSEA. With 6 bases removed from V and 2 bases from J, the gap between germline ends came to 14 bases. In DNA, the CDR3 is TGCAGCGTCGCCGGGACACTGACCTACGAGCAGTACTTC. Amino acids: CSVAGTLTYEQYF.

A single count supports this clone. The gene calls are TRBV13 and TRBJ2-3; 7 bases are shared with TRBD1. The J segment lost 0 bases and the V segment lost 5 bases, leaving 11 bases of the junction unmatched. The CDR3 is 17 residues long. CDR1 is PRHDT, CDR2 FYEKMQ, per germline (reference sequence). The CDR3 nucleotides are TGTGCCAGCAGCGCAGTAGTAGGGGGCGATAGCACAGATACGCAGTATTTT. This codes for CASSAVVGGDSTDTQYF.